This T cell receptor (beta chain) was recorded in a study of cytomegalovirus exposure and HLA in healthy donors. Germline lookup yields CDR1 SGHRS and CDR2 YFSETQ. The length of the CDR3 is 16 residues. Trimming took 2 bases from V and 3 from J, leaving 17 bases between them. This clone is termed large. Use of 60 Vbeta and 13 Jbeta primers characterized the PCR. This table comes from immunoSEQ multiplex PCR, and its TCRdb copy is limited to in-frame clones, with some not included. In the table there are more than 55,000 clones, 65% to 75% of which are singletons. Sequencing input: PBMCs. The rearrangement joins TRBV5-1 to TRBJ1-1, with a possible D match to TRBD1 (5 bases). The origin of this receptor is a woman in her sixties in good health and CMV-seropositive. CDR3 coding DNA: TGCGCCAGCAGCTTTAACCGAGGAACAGGCTACACTGAAGCTTTCTTT. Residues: CASSFNRGTGYTEAFF.